This T cell receptor beta chain was identified during a study of cytomegalovirus exposure and HLA in healthy donors. General study points: In a later analysis, donors in an Asian-associated ancestry cluster reportedly had fewer N-insertions in productive TCRs than the cohort mean. About 87% or about 30% of the time was how often most TCR beta V segments were productive, according to an earlier analysis.

Vbeta (60) and Jbeta (13) primers were used in the PCR. Authors' processing steps: Later, some 79 million unique TCR beta chains were counted in an analysis, and approximately 10 million of them were shared. The table came from immunoSEQ multiplex PCR; TCRdb's copy has only in-frame clones and leaves some out. V, J and clone size derive from that table, while D and trimming were established from the DNA sequence. Of roughly 200,000 clones listed, about three quarters are singletons. With regard to this clone: The antigen remains undetermined.

The sequence came from a woman in her sixties in good health and CMV-seropositive. Sequencing input: PBMCs.

The CDR3 DNA sequence: TGCAGCCCCTGGGTCCCGGGGTACAATGAGCAGTTCTTC. Translated: CSPWVPGYNEQFF. The V call is TRBV29-1, the J call TRBJ2-1, with D possibly TRBD2 on 5 matching bases. The CDR3 has 13 residues. V was pared by 8 bases and J by 4 bases, with 15 bases between. Germline assignment: CDR1 SQVTM and CDR2 ANQGSEA.